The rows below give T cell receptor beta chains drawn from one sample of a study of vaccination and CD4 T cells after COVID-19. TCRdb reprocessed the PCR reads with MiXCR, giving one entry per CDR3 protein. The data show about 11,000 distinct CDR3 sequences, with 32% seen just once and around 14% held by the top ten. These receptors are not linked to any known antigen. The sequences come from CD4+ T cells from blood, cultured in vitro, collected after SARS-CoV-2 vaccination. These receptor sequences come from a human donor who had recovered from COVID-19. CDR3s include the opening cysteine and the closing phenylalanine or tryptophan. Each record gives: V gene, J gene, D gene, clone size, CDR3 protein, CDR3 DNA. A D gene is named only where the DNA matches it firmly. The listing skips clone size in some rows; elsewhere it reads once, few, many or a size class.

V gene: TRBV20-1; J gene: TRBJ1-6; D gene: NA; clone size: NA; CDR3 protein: CSAREQVIRVNSPLHF; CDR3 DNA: TGCAGTGCTAGAGAGCAGGTTATTCGCGTTAATTCACCCCTCCACTTT
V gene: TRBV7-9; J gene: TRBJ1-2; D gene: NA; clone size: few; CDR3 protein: CASSLTGANYGYTF; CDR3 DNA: TGTGCCAGCAGCTTAACCGGGGCGAACTATGGCTACACCTTC
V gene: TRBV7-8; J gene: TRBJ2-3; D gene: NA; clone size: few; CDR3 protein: CASSAQPSLVDTQYF; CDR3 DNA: TGTGCCAGCAGCGCACAGCCAAGTTTGGTGGATACGCAGTATTTT
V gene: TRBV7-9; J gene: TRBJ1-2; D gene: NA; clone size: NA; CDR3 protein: CASSQETLNYGYTF; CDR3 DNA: TGTGCCAGCAGCCAAGAGACCTTGAACTATGGCTACACCTTC
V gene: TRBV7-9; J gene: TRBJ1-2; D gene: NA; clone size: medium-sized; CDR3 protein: CASSLAGQSTGYTF; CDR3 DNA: TGTGCCAGCAGCTTAGCAGGGCAGTCTACCGGCTACACCTTC
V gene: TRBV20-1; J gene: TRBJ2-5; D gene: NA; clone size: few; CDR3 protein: CSAEYEETQYF; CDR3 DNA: TGCAGTGCTGAGTACGAGGAGACCCAGTACTTC
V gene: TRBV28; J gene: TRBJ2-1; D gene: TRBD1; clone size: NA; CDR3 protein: CASSEPGQGTNEQFF; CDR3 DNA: TGTGCCAGCAGTGAGCCGGGACAGGGTACAAATGAGCAGTTCTTC
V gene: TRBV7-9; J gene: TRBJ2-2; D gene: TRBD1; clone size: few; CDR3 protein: CASSPPPTGGRGGELFF; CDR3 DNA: TGTGCCAGCAGCCCCCCCCCGACAGGGGGCCGGGGCGGGGAGCTGTTTTTT
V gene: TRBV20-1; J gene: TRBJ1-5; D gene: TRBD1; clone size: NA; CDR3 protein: CSATGQGGGLGNQPQHF; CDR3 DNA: TGCAGTGCTACCGGACAGGGGGGAGGTTTAGGCAATCAGCCCCAGCATTTT
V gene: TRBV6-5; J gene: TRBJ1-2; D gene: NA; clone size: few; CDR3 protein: CASSYGGYGYTF; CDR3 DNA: TGTGCCAGCAGTTACGGCGGATATGGCTACACCTTC
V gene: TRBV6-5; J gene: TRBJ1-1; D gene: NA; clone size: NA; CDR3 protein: CASSYGGASNTEAFF; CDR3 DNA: TGTGCCAGCAGTTACGGGGGGGCTTCGAACACTGAAGCTTTCTTT
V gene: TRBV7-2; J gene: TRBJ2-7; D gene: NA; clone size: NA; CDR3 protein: CASSLEWGYEQYF; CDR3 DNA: TGTGCCAGCAGCTTAGAATGGGGCTACGAGCAGTACTTC
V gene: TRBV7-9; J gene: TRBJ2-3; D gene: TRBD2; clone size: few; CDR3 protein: CASILTGRPSTDTQYF; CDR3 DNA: TGTGCCAGCATACTGACCGGGAGGCCTAGCACAGATACGCAGTATTTT
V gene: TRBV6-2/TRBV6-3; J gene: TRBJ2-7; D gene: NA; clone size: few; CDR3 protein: CASSTTGQYEQYF; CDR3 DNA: TGTGCCAGCAGTACAACCGGACAGTACGAGCAGTACTTC
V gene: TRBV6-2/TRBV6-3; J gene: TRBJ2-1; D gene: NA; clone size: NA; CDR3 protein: CASSSGQLASPSYNEQFF; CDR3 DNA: TGTGCCAGCAGTTCCGGGCAGCTAGCGTCGCCCTCCTACAATGAGCAGTTCTTC
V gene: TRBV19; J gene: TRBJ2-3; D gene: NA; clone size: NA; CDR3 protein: CASRPPLGRVWATTDTQYF; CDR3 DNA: TGTGCCAGTAGGCCGCCGTTGGGCAGAGTATGGGCCACCACAGATACGCAGTATTTT
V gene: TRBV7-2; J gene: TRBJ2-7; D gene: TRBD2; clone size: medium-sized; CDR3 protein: CASSLPRTSGRSSYEQYF; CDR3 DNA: TGTGCCAGCAGCCTCCCCCGGACTAGCGGGCGCAGCTCCTACGAGCAGTACTTC
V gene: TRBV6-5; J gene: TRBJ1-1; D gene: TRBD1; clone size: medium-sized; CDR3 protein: CASSYGGQGQNTEAFF; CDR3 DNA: TGTGCCAGCAGTTACGGGGGACAGGGACAGAACACTGAAGCTTTCTTT
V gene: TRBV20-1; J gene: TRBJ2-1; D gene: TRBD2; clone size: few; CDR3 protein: CSARTRTSGFNIHNEQFF; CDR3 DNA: TGCAGTGCTAGAACCCGGACTAGCGGGTTCAACATCCACAATGAGCAGTTCTTC
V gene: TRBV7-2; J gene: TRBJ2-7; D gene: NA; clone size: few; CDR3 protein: CASSPGGSEQYF; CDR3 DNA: TGTGCCAGCAGCCCCGGTGGGTCCGAGCAGTACTTC
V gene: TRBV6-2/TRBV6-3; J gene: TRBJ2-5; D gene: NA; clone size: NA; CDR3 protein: CASSYGGSQETQYF; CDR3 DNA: TGTGCCAGCAGTTACGGCGGGTCCCAAGAGACCCAGTACTTC
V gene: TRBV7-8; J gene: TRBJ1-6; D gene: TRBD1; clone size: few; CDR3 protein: CASSSRQGDSSPLHF; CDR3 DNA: TGTGCCAGCAGCTCCCGACAGGGTGACAGTTCACCCCTCCACTTT